The sequence of this T cell receptor beta chain was determined in a study of technical replicates of blood from a handful of donors. V was trimmed by 5 bases and J by 7 bases, leaving 14 bases between them. The CDR3 is 13 residues long. Germline CDR1 MNHEY, CDR2 SVGAGI. Generated by immunoSEQ multiplex PCR, the TCRdb table keeps only in-frame clones and is missing some. The data contain some 11,000 clones, about 91% of them singletons. The clonotype was recovered from a human donor in good health. The rearrangement joins TRBV6-5 to TRBJ1-2; maybe TRBD1 (6 bases). Sequenced: PBMCs. For the CDR3, the DNA is TGTGCCAGCAGTAAACAGGGAAGGAGTGGCTACACCTTC. It specifies CASSKQGRSGYTF.